The present T cell receptor beta chain was sequenced within a study of blood T cell repertoires in COVID-19. Study summary: The United States, Italy and Spain were the sources of the acute and convalescent COVID-19 samples. PBMCs, B-cell-depleted T cells, or T cells were the source of the cDNA or gDNA that made up the material.

Per the study methods: Amplification from reference gene primers served as the basis for estimated nucleated cell counts. TCRdb keeps only in-frame clones here, not all; method: immunoSEQ multiplex PCR. That table gives V, J and clone size, and the DNA gave D and trimming. There are about 310,000 clones in the sample; around 86% occur only once, and 1% lies in the top ten. This clonotype originated in a man aged 50 or older with active or convalescent COVID-19. Material: peripheral blood.

CDR3 amino acids: CARQTGLGNTIYF. DNA for the CDR3: TGTGCCCGACAGACCGGCCTTGGAAACACCATATATTTT. The rearrangement links TRBV30 to TRBJ1-3; perhaps TRBD1 as D (5 bases). Trimming took off 8 bases at V and 3 bases at J, with 14 bases between the two ends. The CDR3 runs to 13 residues. Looked up from germline, CDR1 is GTSNPN and CDR2 is SVGIG (reference sequence).